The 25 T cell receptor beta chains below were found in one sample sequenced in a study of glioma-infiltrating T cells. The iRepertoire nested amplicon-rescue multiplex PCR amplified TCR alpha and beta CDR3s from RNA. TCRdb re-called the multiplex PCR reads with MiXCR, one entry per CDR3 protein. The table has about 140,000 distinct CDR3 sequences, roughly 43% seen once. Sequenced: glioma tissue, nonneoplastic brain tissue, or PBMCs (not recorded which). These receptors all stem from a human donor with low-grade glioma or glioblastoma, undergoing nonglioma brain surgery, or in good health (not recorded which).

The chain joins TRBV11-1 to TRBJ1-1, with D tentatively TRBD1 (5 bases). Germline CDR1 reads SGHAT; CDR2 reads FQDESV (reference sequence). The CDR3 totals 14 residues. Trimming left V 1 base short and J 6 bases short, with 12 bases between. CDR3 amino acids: CASSLDAGRPEAFF. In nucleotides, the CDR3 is TGTGCCAGCAGCTTAGATGCAGGGCGACCTGAAGCTTTCTTT.

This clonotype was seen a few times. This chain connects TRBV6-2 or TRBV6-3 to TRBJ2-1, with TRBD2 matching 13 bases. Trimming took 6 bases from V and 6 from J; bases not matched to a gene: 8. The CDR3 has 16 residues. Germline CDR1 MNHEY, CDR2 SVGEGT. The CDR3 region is CASRDAGTSGVNEQFF. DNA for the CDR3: TGTGCCAGCAGAGACGCCGGGACTAGCGGGGTCAATGAGCAGTTCTTC.

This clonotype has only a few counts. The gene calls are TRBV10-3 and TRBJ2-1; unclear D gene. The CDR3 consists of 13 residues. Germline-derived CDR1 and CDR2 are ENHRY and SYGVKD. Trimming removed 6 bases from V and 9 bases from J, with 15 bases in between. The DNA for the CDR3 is TGTGCCATCAGCCCCCTAGGGCTCACTGAGCAGTTCTTC. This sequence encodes CAISPLGLTEQFF.

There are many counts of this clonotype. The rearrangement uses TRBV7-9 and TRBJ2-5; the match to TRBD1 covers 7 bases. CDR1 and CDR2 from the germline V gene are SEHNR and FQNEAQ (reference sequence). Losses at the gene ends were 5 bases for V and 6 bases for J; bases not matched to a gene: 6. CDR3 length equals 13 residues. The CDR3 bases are TGTGCCAGCAGCCCGGGACAGCACAAGACCCAGTACTTC. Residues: CASSPGQHKTQYF.

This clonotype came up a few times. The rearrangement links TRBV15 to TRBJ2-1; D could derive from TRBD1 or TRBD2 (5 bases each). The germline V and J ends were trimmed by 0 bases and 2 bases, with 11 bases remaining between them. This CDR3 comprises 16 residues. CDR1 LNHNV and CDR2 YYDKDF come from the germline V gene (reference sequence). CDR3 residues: CATSRDGGRAYNEQFF. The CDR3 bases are TGTGCCACCAGCAGAGATGGGGGACGAGCCTACAATGAGCAGTTCTTC. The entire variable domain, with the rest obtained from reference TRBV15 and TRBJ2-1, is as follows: DAMVIQNPRYQVTQFGKPVTLSCSQTLNHNVMYWYQQKSSQAPKLLFHYYDKDFNNEADTPDNFQSRRPNTSFCFLDIRSPGLGDTAMYLCATSRDGGRAYNEQFFGPGTRLTVL.

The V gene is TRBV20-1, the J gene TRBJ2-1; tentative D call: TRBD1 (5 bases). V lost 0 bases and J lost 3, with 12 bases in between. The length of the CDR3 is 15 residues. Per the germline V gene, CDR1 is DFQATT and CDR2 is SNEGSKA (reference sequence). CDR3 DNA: TGCAGTGCTAGAGATATGGGGCTTGACTACAATGAGCAGTTCTTC. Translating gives CSARDMGLDYNEQFF.

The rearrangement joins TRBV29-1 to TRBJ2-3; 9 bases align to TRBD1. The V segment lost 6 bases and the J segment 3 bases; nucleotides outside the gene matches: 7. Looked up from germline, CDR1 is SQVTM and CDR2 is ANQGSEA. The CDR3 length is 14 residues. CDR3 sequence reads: CSVWGGTGTDTQYF. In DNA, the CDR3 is TGCAGCGTCTGGGGGGGGACAGGGACAGATACGCAGTATTTT.

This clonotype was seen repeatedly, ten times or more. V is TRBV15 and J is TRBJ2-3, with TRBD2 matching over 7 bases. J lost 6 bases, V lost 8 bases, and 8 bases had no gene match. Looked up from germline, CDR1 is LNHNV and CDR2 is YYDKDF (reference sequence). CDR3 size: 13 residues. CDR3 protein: CATQAGAADTQYF. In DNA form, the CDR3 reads TGTGCCACCCAGGCGGGAGCTGCCGATACGCAGTATTTT.

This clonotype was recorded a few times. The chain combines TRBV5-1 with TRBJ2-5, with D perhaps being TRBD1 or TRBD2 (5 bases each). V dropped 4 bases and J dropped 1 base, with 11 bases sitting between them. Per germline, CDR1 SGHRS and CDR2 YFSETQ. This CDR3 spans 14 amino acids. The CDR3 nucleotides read TGCGCCAGCAGCCCGACAGCGGCCCAAGAGACCCAGTACTTC. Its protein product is CASSPTAAQETQYF. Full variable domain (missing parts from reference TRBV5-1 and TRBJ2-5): KAGVTQTPRYLIKTRGQQVTLSCSPISGHRSVSWYQQTPGQGLQFLFEYFSETQRNKGNFPGRFSGRQFSNSRSEMNVSTLELGDSALYLCASSPTAAQETQYFGPGTRLLVL.

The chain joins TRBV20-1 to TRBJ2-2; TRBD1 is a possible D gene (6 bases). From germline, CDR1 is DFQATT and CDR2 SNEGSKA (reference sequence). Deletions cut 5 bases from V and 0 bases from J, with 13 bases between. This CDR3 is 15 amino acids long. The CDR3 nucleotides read TGCAGTGCTGGGGGCAGCCTCGCGAACACCGGGGAGCTGTTTTTT. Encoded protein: CSAGGSLANTGELFF.

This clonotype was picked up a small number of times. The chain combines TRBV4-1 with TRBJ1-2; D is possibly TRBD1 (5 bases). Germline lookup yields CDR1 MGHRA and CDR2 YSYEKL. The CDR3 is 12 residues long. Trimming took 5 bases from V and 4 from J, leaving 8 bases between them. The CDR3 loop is CASSSGTYGYTF. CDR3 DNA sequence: TGCGCCAGCAGCTCAGGGACCTATGGCTACACCTTC.

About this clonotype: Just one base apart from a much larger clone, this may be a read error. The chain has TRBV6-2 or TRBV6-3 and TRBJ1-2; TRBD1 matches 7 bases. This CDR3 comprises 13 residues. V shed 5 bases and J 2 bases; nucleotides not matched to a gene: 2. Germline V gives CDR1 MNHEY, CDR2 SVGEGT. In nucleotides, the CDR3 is TGTGCCAGCAGTCAGACAGGGAACTATGGCTACACCTTC. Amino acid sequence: CASSQTGNYGYTF.

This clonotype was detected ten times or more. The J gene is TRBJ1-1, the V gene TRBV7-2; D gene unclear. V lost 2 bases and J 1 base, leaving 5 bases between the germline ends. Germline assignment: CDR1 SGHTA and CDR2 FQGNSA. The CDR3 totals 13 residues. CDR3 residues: CASSLQPNTEAFF. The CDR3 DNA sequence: TGTGCCAGCAGCTTACAACCGAACACTGAAGCTTTCTTT.

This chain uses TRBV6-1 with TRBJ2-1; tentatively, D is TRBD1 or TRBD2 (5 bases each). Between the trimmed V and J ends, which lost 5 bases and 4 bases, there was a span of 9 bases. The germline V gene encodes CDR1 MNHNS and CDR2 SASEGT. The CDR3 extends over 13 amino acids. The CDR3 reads CASSLGPYNEQFF. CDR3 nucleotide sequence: TGTGCCAGCAGTCTGGGACCTTACAATGAGCAGTTCTTC.

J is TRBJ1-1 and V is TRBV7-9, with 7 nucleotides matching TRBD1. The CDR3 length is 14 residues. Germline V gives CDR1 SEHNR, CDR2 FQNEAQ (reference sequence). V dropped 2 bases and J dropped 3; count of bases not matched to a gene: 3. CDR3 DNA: TGTGCCAGCAGCTTAACAGGGGCCCACACTGAAGCTTTCTTT. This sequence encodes CASSLTGAHTEAFF.

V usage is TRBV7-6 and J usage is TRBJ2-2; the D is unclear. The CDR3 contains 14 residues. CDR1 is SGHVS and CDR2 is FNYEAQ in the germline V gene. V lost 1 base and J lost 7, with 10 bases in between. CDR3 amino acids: CASSLVGSIGELFF. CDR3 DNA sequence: TGTGCCAGCAGCTTAGTTGGAAGTATCGGGGAGCTGTTTTTT.

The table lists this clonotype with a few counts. CDR3 nucleotide sequence: TGTGCCAGCAGCTTCGGGCCTAGCGGGAGGATCACAGATACGCAGTATTTT. Translated, it gives CASSFGPSGRITDTQYF. The chain employs TRBV7-2 and TRBJ2-3; 11 positions match TRBD2. CDR1 and CDR2 (germline): SGHTA, FQGNSA. This CDR3 is built from 17 residues. The trim removed 3 bases at V and 2 bases at J, leaving 7 bases unmatched.

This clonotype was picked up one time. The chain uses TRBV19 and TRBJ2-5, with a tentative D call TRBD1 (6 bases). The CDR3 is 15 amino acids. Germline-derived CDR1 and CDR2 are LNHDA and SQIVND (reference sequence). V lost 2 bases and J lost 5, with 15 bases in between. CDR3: CASSISPTGLETQYF. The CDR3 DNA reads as TGTGCCAGTAGTATAAGTCCTACAGGGCTGGAGACCCAGTACTTC.

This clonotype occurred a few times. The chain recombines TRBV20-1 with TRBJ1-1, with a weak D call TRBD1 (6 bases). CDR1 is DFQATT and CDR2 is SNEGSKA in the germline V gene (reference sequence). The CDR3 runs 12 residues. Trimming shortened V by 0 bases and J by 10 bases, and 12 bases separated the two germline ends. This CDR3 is CSAREGGLAAFF. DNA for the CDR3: TGCAGTGCTAGAGAAGGGGGGCTTGCAGCTTTCTTT.

This chain's CDR3 is CASSSRQQGHTEAFF. The DNA for the CDR3 is TGTGCCAGCAGTTCCCGTCAACAGGGGCACACTGAAGCTTTCTTT. The chain recombines TRBV28 with TRBJ1-1, with 7 bases aligning to TRBD1. Trimming cost V 4 bases and J 3 bases; bases outside gene matches: 8. The germline CDR1 and CDR2 sequences are MDHEN and SYDVKM. The CDR3 spans 15 residues.

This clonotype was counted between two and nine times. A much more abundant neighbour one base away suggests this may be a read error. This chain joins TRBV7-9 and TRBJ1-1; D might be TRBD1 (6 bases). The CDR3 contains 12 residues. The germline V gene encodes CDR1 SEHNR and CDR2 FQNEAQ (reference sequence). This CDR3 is CAGRTGQPPAFF. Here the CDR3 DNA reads TGTGCCGGCAGAACCGGACAGCCACCAGCTTTCTTT. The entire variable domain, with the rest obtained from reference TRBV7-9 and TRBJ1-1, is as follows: DTGVSQNPRHKITKRGQNVTFRCDPISEHNRLYWYRQTLGQGPEFLTYFQNEAQLEKSRLLSDRFSAERPKGSFSTLEIQRTEQGDSAMYLCAGRTGQPPAFFGQGTRLTVV.

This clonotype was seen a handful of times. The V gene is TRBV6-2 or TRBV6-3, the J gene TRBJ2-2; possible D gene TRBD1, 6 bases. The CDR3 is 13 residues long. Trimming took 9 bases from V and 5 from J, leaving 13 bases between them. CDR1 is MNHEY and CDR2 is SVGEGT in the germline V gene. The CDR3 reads CASKQGFTGELFF. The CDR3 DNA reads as TGTGCCAGTAAACAGGGTTTTACCGGGGAGCTGTTTTTT.

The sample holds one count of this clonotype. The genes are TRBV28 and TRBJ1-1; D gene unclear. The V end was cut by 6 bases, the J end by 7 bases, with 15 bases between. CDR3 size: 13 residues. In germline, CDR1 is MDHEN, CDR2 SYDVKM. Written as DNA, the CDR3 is TGTGCCAGCAGGCGCCTCAGAGGGCATGAAGCTTTCTTT. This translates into CASRRLRGHEAFF.

The CDR3 loop is CASSPRTGGHQPQHF. The CDR3 DNA reads TGTGCCAGCAGTCCACGGACAGGAGGACATCAGCCCCAGCATTTT. V is TRBV6-2 or TRBV6-3 and J is TRBJ1-5, with 7 nucleotides matching TRBD1. The V gene end was trimmed by 5 bases and the J gene end by 5 bases; junction bases not matched to a gene: 9. Germline CDR1 and CDR2: MNHEY and SVGEGT. The CDR3 spans 15 residues.

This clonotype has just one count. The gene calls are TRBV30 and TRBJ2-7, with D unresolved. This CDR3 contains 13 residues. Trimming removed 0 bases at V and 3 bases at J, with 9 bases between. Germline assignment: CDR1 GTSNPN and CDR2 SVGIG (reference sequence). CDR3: CAWSVGSNYEQYF. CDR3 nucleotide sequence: TGTGCCTGGAGTGTAGGTTCCAACTACGAGCAGTACTTC.